This T cell receptor beta chain was recorded in a study of T cell changes during pregnancy in multiple sclerosis. The data were produced by immunoSEQ multiplex PCR, yet TCRdb's version contains in-frame clones alone and is incomplete. The table has roughly 49,000 clones, 80% to 95% seen once. The source is a female donor with multiple sclerosis, enrolled in a pregnancy study. Sequences were derived from CD4+ T cells from peripheral blood mononuclear cells, sampled in the second trimester of pregnancy.

CDR3: CASRRQSSGYSYEQYF. CDR3 bases: TGTGCCAGCAGACGTCAGTCTAGCGGCTACTCCTACGAGCAGTACTTC. The V gene is TRBV6-6, the J gene TRBJ2-7; 7 nucleotides agree with TRBD2. J gave up 0 bases and V 6 bases, and 11 bases lay outside the gene matches. Germline V CDR1 and CDR2: MNHNY, SVGAGI (reference sequence). The CDR3 sequence is 16 residues long.